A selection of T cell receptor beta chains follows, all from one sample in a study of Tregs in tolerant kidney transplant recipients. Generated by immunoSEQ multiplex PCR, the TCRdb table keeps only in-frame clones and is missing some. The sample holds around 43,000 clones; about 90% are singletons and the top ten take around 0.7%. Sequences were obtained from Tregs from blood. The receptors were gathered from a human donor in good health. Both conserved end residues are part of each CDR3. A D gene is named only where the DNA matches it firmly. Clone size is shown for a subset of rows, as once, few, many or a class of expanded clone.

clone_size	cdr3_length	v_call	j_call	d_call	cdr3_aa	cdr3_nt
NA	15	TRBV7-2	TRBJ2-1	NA	CASSRGHPVYNEQFF	TGTGCCAGCAGCAGAGGACACCCAGTTTACAATGAGCAGTTCTTC
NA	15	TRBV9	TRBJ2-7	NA	CASSVGHSGAHEQYF	TGTGCCAGCAGCGTAGGCCATAGCGGAGCACACGAGCAGTACTTC
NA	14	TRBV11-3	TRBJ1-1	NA	CASSPGGLNTEAFF	TGTGCCAGCAGCCCTGGGGGACTGAACACTGAAGCTTTCTTT
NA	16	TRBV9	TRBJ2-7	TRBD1	CASSPKGGRGLYEQYF	TGTGCCAGCAGCCCAAAGGGCGGCAGGGGGCTCTACGAGCAGTACTTC
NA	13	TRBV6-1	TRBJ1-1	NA	CASIKSGVPEAFF	TGTGCCAGCATAAAGAGTGGGGTCCCCGAAGCTTTCTTT
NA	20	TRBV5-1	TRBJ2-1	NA	CASSPRLSGRAFSSYNEQFF	TGCGCCAGCAGTCCGAGGTTGAGCGGGCGCGCCTTTAGCTCCTACAATGAGCAGTTCTTC
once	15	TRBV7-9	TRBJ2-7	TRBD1	CASSRTGNLRYEQYF	TGTGCCAGCAGCCGGACAGGGAACCTACGATACGAGCAGTACTTC
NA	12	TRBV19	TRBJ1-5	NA	CASSIGDQPQHF	TGTGCCAGTAGTATTGGTGACCAGCCCCAGCATTTT
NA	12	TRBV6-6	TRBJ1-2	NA	CASSPTRDGYTF	TGTGCCAGCAGCCCGACACGGGACGGCTACACCTTC
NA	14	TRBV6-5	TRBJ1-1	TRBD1	CASSDLQGKAEAFF	TGTGCCAGCAGTGACTTACAGGGGAAGGCTGAAGCTTTCTTT
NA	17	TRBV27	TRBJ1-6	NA	CASRLSTGRGGGSPLHF	TGTGCCAGCAGACTTAGTACGGGACGCGGCGGGGGTTCACCCCTCCACTTT
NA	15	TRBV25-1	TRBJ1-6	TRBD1	CASSGLDRGGSPLHF	TGTGCCAGCAGTGGACTCGACAGGGGCGGATCACCCCTCCACTTT
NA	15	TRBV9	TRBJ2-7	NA	CASSVVPDSAYEQYF	TGTGCCAGCAGCGTAGTTCCGGACAGCGCCTACGAGCAGTACTTC
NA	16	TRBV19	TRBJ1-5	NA	CASSITGYYSNQPQHF	TGTGCCAGTAGTATTACGGGGTATTATAGCAATCAGCCCCAGCATTTT
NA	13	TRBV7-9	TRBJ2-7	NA	CASSLANPVEQYF	TGTGCCAGCAGCTTAGCGAATCCGGTCGAGCAGTACTTC
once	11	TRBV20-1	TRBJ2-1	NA	CSAGLVNEQFF	TGCAGTGCCGGACTCGTAAATGAGCAGTTCTTC
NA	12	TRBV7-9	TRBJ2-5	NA	CASSPGEETQYF	TGTGCCAGCAGCCCTGGGGAGGAGACCCAGTACTTC
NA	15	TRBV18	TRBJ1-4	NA	CASSPRVATNEKLFF	TGTGCCAGCTCCCCGCGGGTTGCAACTAATGAAAAACTGTTTTTT
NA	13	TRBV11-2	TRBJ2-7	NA	CASSPGVRYEQYF	TGTGCCAGCAGCCCGGGGGTGAGATACGAGCAGTACTTC
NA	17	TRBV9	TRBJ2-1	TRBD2	CASSVARAGGRFNEQFF	TGTGCCAGCAGCGTAGCCAGGGCGGGAGGGCGATTTAATGAGCAGTTCTTC
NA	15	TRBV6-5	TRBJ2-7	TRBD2	CASSYLGTSAYEQYF	TGTGCCAGCAGTTACCTGGGGACTAGCGCCTACGAGCAGTACTTC
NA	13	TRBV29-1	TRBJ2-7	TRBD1	CSVTGQGIYEQYF	TGCAGCGTTACGGGACAGGGTATCTACGAGCAGTACTTC
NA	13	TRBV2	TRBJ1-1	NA	CASSSAWDAEAFF	TGTGCCAGCAGTTCAGCCTGGGACGCTGAAGCTTTCTTT
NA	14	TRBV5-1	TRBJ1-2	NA	CASSLLAGVYGYTF	TGCGCCAGCAGCTTGCTAGCGGGTGTTTATGGCTACACCTTC
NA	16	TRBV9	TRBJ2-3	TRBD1	CASSVGHDRVTDTQYF	TGTGCCAGCAGCGTAGGCCACGACAGGGTCACCGATACGCAGTATTTT
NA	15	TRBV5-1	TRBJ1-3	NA	CASSGGDHSGNTIYF	TGCGCCAGCAGCGGGGGGGACCACTCTGGAAACACCATATATTTT
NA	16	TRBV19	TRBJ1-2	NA	CACHRDWEILNYGYTF	TGTGCCTGCCACCGGGACTGGGAGATTTTGAACTATGGCTACACCTTC
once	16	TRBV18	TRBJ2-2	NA	CASSYRVPANTGELFF	TGTGCCAGCTCGTACAGGGTCCCCGCGAACACCGGGGAGCTGTTTTTT
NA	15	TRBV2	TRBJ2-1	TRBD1	CASRARQGGNNEQFF	TGTGCCAGCAGGGCTCGACAGGGGGGAAACAATGAGCAGTTCTTC
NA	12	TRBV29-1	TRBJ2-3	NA	CSVDVPTHTQYF	TGCAGCGTTGATGTACCTACCCATACGCAGTATTTT
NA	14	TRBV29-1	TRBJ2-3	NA	CSVETSGSTDTQYF	TGCAGCGTTGAAACCTCCGGGAGCACAGATACGCAGTATTTT
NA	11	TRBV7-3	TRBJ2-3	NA	CASSQGDTQYF	TGTGCCAGCAGCCAAGGGGATACGCAGTATTTT
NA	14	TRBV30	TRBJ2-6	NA	CARRLEYGANVLTF	TGCGCCCGGAGACTAGAGTATGGGGCCAACGTCCTGACTTTC
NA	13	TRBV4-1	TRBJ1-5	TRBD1	CASSPADRGGQHF	TGCGCCAGCAGCCCGGCCGACAGGGGAGGACAGCATTTT